The subject of this entry is one T cell receptor (beta chain). The sample comes from a study of neoadjuvant anti-PD-1 for oral cavity cancer. The time point here: after neoadjuvant nivolumab, at surgical resection. Produced via immunoSEQ multiplex PCR; TCRdb's table is partial and in-frame only. Of some 15,000 clones in the sample, approximately 40% were seen once. The sequence derives from a person between 40 and 79 years old with oral cavity squamous cell carcinoma. Source: tumor tissue, taken after nivolumab (anti-PD-1) treatment.

The CDR3 bases are TGTGCCAGCAGTCCCAGGGGGACTAGCACAGATACGCAGTATTTT. Encoded protein: CASSPRGTSTDTQYF. This sequence joins TRBV9 and TRBJ2-3; D is perhaps TRBD1 (7 bases). This CDR3 comprises 15 residues. Trimming stripped 5 bases from V and 0 bases from J, with 13 bases between. CDR1 SGDLS and CDR2 YYNGEE come from the germline V gene.